This T cell receptor beta chain was identified in a study of T cells in Graves' hyperthyroidism and ophthalmopathy. Study-wide results and caveats: Most thyroid clonotypes that were expanded above 0.001 also turned up in blood.

This clonotype was counted many times. Its antigen is unidentified. Amplified TCR beta CDR3 regions derived from RNA transcripts. First-round RT-PCR with HTBI primers amplified the TCR CDR3 region. Each CDR3 protein is one row after TCRdb ran MiXCR on the multiplex PCR reads. This sample has 270,000 or so distinct CDR3 sequences; about 16% occur once, and the top ten carry around 30%. Trimming took 1 base from V and 3 from J, leaving 13 bases between them. This CDR3 spans 16 amino acids. Germline loops: CDR1 SGHVS, CDR2 FQNEAQ. Sequenced material: blood. The V gene is TRBV7-8, the J gene TRBJ2-1, with D hard to call. This TCR was sampled from a woman aged 45-59 years with Graves' hyperthyroidism that later progressed to Graves' ophthalmopathy. The CDR3 bases are TGTGCCAGCAGCTTAGTGGGCCGGACGAACTACAATGAGCAGTTCTTC. Translation: CASSLVGRTNYNEQFF. Drawing the rest from reference TRBV7-8 and TRBJ2-1, the complete variable domain is GAGVSQSPRYKVAKRGQDVALRCDPISGHVSLFWYQQALGQGPEFLTYFQNEAQLDKSGLPSDRFFAERPEGSVSTLKIQRTQQEDSAVYLCASSLVGRTNYNEQFFGPGTRLTVL.